This entry features one TCR beta chain sequence. The antigen remains unidentified. The gene names here belong to mouse. The CDR3 extends 1 residue past the end of the read, so its final part is completed from the germline J gene. The data derive from a study of tissue T cells after allogeneic stem cell transplantation. Points from the study as a whole: Within patients, tissue anatomy strongly shaped TCR repertoire composition.

The time point is: mouse harvest day 14 after allogeneic transplant. Tail vein injection delivered 10^7 T-cell-depleted bone marrow cells and 10^6 splenic CD5+ T cells. V lost 2 bases and J 9 bases, leaving 13 bases between the germline ends. Germline lookup yields CDR1 KGHPV and CDR2 FQNQEV (reference sequence). The CDR3 consists of 13 residues. TCRdb's copy holds only in-frame clones and misses some; the assay was immunoSEQ multiplex PCR. The sample consists of under 2,000 clones, about 48% of them appearing once. Specimen: spleen. The source of this sequence is a female BALB/c mouse given C57BL/6 T cells with graft-versus-host disease after an allogeneic hematopoietic cell transplant. The chain employs TRBV26 and TRBJ1-1, with D possibly being TRBD1 (6 bases). CDR3 protein: CASSLVQGRKVFF. CDR3 DNA (partial): TGTGCCAGCAGTCTGGTGCAGGGGCGAAAAGTCTTC.